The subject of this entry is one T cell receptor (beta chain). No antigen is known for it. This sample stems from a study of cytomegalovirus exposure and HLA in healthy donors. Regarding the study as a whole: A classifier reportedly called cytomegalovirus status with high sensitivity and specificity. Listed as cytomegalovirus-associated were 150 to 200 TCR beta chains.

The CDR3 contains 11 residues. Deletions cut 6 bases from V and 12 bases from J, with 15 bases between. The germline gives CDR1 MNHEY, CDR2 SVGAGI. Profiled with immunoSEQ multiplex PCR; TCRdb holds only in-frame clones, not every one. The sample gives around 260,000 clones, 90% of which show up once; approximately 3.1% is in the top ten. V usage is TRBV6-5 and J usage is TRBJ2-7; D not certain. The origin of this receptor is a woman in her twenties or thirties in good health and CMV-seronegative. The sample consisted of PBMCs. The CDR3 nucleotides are TGTGCCAGCAGCTACCGGTCCCGTAGGTACTTC. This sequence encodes CASSYRSRRYF.